Below, 10 T cell receptor beta chains from the same sample are listed, as sequenced in a study of cytomegalovirus exposure and HLA in healthy donors. Primers for the PCR totalled 60 Vbeta and 13 Jbeta. The repertoire was sequenced with immunoSEQ multiplex PCR; TCRdb's copy has only in-frame clones and lacks some. Recorded for this sample: roughly 120,000 clones. Sequenced material: PBMCs. Receptor source: a man aged 25 to 40 in good health and CMV-seronegative.

The J gene is TRBJ2-2, the V gene TRBV18; a possible D gene is TRBD1 (5 bases). CDR3 length: 15 amino acids. Germline V lookup: CDR1 KGHSH, CDR2 LQKENI. Deletions cut 3 bases from V and 7 bases from J, with 15 bases between. CDR3 amino acids: CASSPRTHTIGELFF. CDR3 bases: TGTGCCAGCTCACCTAGGACACACACCATCGGGGAGCTGTTTTTT.

Regarding this clone: The same CDR3 arises from other DNA sequences in this sample as well. This chain joins TRBV5-1 and TRBJ2-7, with D tentatively TRBD2 (6 bases). Trimming stripped 0 bases from V and 7 bases from J, with 11 bases between. This CDR3 contains 13 residues. CDR1 is SGHRS and CDR2 is YFSETQ in the germline V gene. The CDR3 nucleotides are TGCGCCAGCAGCTTGGAGGGAGGAAATGAGCAGTACTTC. It yields the protein CASSLEGGNEQYF.

The J gene is TRBJ1-1, the V gene TRBV5-1; a possible D gene is TRBD1 (6 bases). The CDR3 contains 14 residues. The germline gives CDR1 SGHRS, CDR2 YFSETQ. Trimming shortened V by 0 bases and J by 5 bases, and 11 bases separated the two germline ends. The chain's CDR3 is CASSLEGRGTEAFF. Written as DNA, the CDR3 is TGCGCCAGCAGCTTGGAAGGCAGGGGAACTGAAGCTTTCTTT.

The DNA of the CDR3 is TGTGCCAGCAGTTACATGGGGGCAGCTTTCTTT. It encodes CASSYMGAAFF. The V call is TRBV6-1, the J call TRBJ1-1, with D perhaps TRBD1 (6 bases). The CDR3 loop spans 11 amino acids. V lost 5 bases and J lost 10, with 11 bases in between. Germline CDR1 MNHNS, CDR2 SASEGT.

The genes are TRBV4-2 and TRBJ1-1, with D possibly matching TRBD1 (5 bases). This CDR3 has 13 amino acids. Trimming cost V 1 base and J 5 bases, with 8 bases left between them. Per germline, CDR1 LGHNA and CDR2 YNFKEQ. CDR3 residues: CASSQVGGTEAFF. The DNA of the CDR3 is TGTGCCAGCAGCCAAGTGGGGGGGACTGAAGCTTTCTTT.

This chain uses TRBV6-6 with TRBJ1-1; tentative D call: TRBD1 (5 bases). The CDR3 length is 13 residues. Looked up from germline, CDR1 is MNHNY and CDR2 is SVGAGI (reference sequence). V lost 5 bases to trimming and J lost 5 bases, with 12 bases between them. The CDR3 loop reads CASSRLQGTEAFF. CDR3 sequence (DNA): TGTGCCAGCAGTCGACTTCAGGGTACTGAAGCTTTCTTT.

This rearrangement joins TRBV19 to TRBJ2-7; 7 nucleotides align to TRBD1. CDR3 size: 13 residues. V gave up 5 bases and J gave up 5 bases; unmatched junction bases: 6. CDR1 is LNHDA, CDR2 SQIVND, per germline (reference sequence). The CDR3 sequence: CASSARGQDEQYF. The DNA of the CDR3 is TGTGCCAGTAGTGCAAGGGGGCAGGACGAGCAGTACTTC. Full variable domain (rest looked up from reference TRBV19 and TRBJ2-7): DGGITQSPKYLFRKEGQNVTLSCEQNLNHDAMYWYRQDPGQGLRLIYYSQIVNDFQKGDIAEGYSVSREKKESFPLTVTSAQKNPTAFYLCASSARGQDEQYFGPGTRLTVT.

This chain links TRBV19 with TRBJ1-1; 7 nucleotides match TRBD1. V trimming: 4 bases; J trimming: 4 bases; junction bases outside the gene matches: 9. This CDR3 region has 15 residues. Germline values: CDR1 LNHDA, CDR2 SQIVND (reference sequence). Here the CDR3 DNA reads TGTGCCAGTAGTAGTTGGGCTCGGACAGGCACTGAAGCTTTCTTT. Its protein product is CASSSWARTGTEAFF.

In the case of this clone: The sample holds other DNA sequences that translate to the same CDR3. The chain uses TRBV5-1 and TRBJ2-7; 9 bases are shared with TRBD1. Germline lookup yields CDR1 SGHRS and CDR2 YFSETQ. V was clipped by 5 bases and J by 1 base; unmatched bases: 7. The CDR3 length is 15 residues. In DNA form, the CDR3 reads TGCGCCAGCAGTCTTGGCGGGACAGGGTCCTACGAGCAGTACTTC. Encoded protein: CASSLGGTGSYEQYF.

The rearrangement joins TRBV5-1 to TRBJ2-1; 8 nucleotides align to TRBD2. This CDR3 is built from 15 residues. Per the germline V gene, CDR1 is SGHRS and CDR2 is YFSETQ. V trimming: 0 bases; J trimming: 2 bases; junction bases outside the gene matches: 1. The CDR3 bases are TGCGCCAGCAGCTTGGCCGGGGGGGCCTACAATGAGCAGTTCTTC. Encoded protein: CASSLAGGAYNEQFF.